This TCR beta chain originates from a study of molecular identifiers for immune sequencing clone quantification. Study-wide background: In the replicates, RNA derived from approximately 20,000 or 100,000 naive CD8 cells was divided into five parts, and four were sequenced.

Using its own MiXCR run on the PCR reads, TCRdb lists one record per CDR3 protein. The data contain roughly 100,000 distinct CDR3 sequences, about 32% of them singletons. Findings of the study overall: Barcode-sharing identical TCR molecules could underestimate highly expanded clone sizes. Investigators reportedly could detect spiked Jurkat TCR RNA from one cell among around 900,000 naive cells. Beyond 20 RNA copies, clones held over 99% of effector molecules, compared with under 1% in naive cells.

A word on this clonotype: No antigen is known for it.

The source is a human donor in good health. Some libraries in this study had Jurkat cell RNA spiked in. The sample was naive CD8+ T cells from blood, with Jurkat cell RNA spiked in. The subset is: FACS-sorted CD8+CD4-CCR7+CD45RA+ naive T cells.

CDR3 sequence (DNA): TGTGCCAGCAGCCATGCCGACTACGAGCAGTACTTC. This sequence encodes CASSHADYEQYF. The chain joins TRBV4-2 to TRBJ2-7; no definite D call. CDR3 length: 12 amino acids. From germline, CDR1 is LGHNA and CDR2 YNFKEQ. Trimming took 3 bases from V and 3 from J, leaving 6 bases between them.